Each of the 22 T cell receptor beta chains below was sequenced from the same sample in a study of OX40 agonist ivuxolimab in advanced cancers. The receptor library was made with the immunoSEQ multiplex PCR assay. As stored in TCRdb, this immuneACCESS dataset retains in-frame rearrangements with V and J assigned. A fraction of the clones does not appear; measured against another copy, unresolved V genes explain less than half of the discrepancy, and the remainder lacks a known reason. A total of about 35,000 clones appear in this sample, 76% of them only once. The ten biggest clones cover over 20% of the sample. Sequencing was performed on CD4+ or CD8+ T cells sorted from blood, taken in a trial of the OX40 agonist ivuxolimab. Every receptor here comes from an adult with an advanced solid tumor such as melanoma, head and neck, liver or kidney cancer.

The chain employs TRBV5-1 and TRBJ1-4; 8 bases align to TRBD1. The ends lost 3 bases at V and 7 bases at J; junction bases unmatched: 5. This CDR3 region has 14 residues. Germline loops: CDR1 SGHRS, CDR2 YFSETQ. The CDR3 sequence: CASSSGQGSEKLFF. The CDR3 region has the DNA TGCGCCAGCAGCTCCGGACAGGGAAGTGAAAAACTGTTTTTT.

The chain uses TRBV18 and TRBJ1-1; TRBD1 is a possible D gene (5 bases). CDR1 and CDR2 from the germline V gene are KGHSH and LQKENI. The CDR3 is 11 amino acids. The ends were cut back, 4 bases at V and 5 bases at J, with 5 bases in the middle. The CDR3 spells CASSQGTEAFF. The CDR3 nucleotides are TGTGCCAGCTCACAGGGGACTGAAGCTTTCTTT.

The chain has TRBV6-5 and TRBJ1-6; D is possibly TRBD1 (5 bases). The CDR3 has 12 amino acids. The germline V gene encodes CDR1 MNHEY and CDR2 SVGAGI. V was clipped by 11 bases and J by 7 bases, with 12 bases between them. CDR3 DNA sequence: TGTGCCGCGAGACAGTTGAATTCACCCCTCCACTTT. It encodes CAARQLNSPLHF.

The chain has TRBV5-1 and TRBJ2-5; D is perhaps TRBD1 or TRBD2 (6 bases each). This CDR3 is built from 15 residues. Trimming took 0 bases from V and 2 from J, leaving 11 bases between them. Germline values: CDR1 SGHRS, CDR2 YFSETQ. The CDR3 is CASSLVIGGQETQYF. The CDR3 DNA sequence: TGCGCCAGCAGCTTGGTTATAGGGGGGCAAGAGACCCAGTACTTC.

V and J are TRBV19 and TRBJ2-5; 7 nucleotides agree with TRBD2. Germline values: CDR1 LNHDA, CDR2 SQIVND (reference sequence). V trimming: 1 base; J trimming: 1 base; junction bases outside the gene matches: 3. This CDR3 comprises 15 residues. The CDR3 bases are TGTGCCAGTAGTATAGGGGGACTACCCCAAGAGACCCAGTACTTC. Protein sequence: CASSIGGLPQETQYF.

This chain links TRBV6-5 with TRBJ1-1, with TRBD1 identical over 9 bases. J was trimmed by 6 bases and V by 0 bases; bases with no gene match: 8. Germline CDR1 MNHEY, CDR2 SVGAGI. This CDR3 comprises 16 residues. CDR3 DNA: TGTGCCAGCAGTTACTCGAGCACAGGGGGCGTCGCTGAAGCTTTCTTT. Encoded protein: CASSYSSTGGVAEAFF.

Concerning this clone itself: This sample also contains other DNA sequences that code for the same CDR3. V usage is TRBV5-1 and J usage is TRBJ2-7; D remains ambiguous. V was clipped by 0 bases and J by 4 bases, with 8 bases between them. CDR1 SGHRS and CDR2 YFSETQ come from the germline V gene. This CDR3 has 13 residues. The CDR3, as DNA: TGCGCCAGCAGCTTGGAAACCGGGTACGAGCAGTACGTC. Translating it yields CASSLETGYEQYV.

The DNA of the CDR3 is TGTGCCAGTAGTGGTTGGACTAGCGGGGGTCCGACGGATACGCAGTATTTT. It specifies CASSGWTSGGPTDTQYF. The chain combines TRBV19 with TRBJ2-3, with 13 bases aligning to TRBD2. Per germline, CDR1 LNHDA and CDR2 SQIVND (reference sequence). The length of the CDR3 is 17 residues. V dropped 5 bases and J dropped 6; count of bases not matched to a gene: 11. Drawing the rest from reference TRBV19 and TRBJ2-3, the complete variable domain is DGGITQSPKYLFRKEGQNVTLSCEQNLNHDAMYWYRQDPGQGLRLIYYSQIVNDFQKGDIAEGYSVSREKKESFPLTVTSAQKNPTAFYLCASSGWTSGGPTDTQYFGPGTRLTVL.

The chain joins TRBV6-1 to TRBJ1-3; tentatively, D is TRBD1 (6 bases). V dropped 1 base and J dropped 4 bases, with 11 bases sitting between them. This CDR3 region has 15 residues. The germline V gene encodes CDR1 MNHNS and CDR2 SASEGT. CDR3 nucleotides: TGTGCCAGCAGTGAAGGACAGGTCGCGGGAAACACCATATATTTT. This gives the protein CASSEGQVAGNTIYF.

This clone was observed a handful of times. The rearrangement joins TRBV29-1 to TRBJ2-3; D unresolved. This CDR3 region has 12 residues. Looked up from germline, CDR1 is SQVTM and CDR2 is ANQGSEA. V lost 2 bases and J 6 bases, leaving 9 bases between the germline ends. This CDR3 reads CSVEYVGDTQYF. In DNA form, the CDR3 reads TGCAGCGTTGAATATGTGGGGGATACGCAGTATTTT.

The chain uses TRBV6-5 and TRBJ1-1, with D maybe TRBD1 (6 bases). Germline V CDR1 and CDR2: MNHEY, SVGAGI. The CDR3 runs 15 residues. Deletions cut 4 bases from V and 1 base from J, with 13 bases between. The CDR3 sequence is CASSSGGRGNTEAFF. In nucleotides, the CDR3 is TGTGCCAGCAGTTCGGGGGGGCGAGGGAACACTGAAGCTTTCTTT.

This sequence joins TRBV28 and TRBJ2-2, with D possibly matching TRBD2 (6 bases). CDR1 is MDHEN and CDR2 is SYDVKM in the germline V gene. Trimming took 0 bases from V and 1 from J, leaving 6 bases between them. The CDR3 has 15 residues. As DNA, the CDR3 is TGTGCCAGCAGTTTATGGGGGGGGAACACCGGGGAGCTGTTTTTT. This gives the protein CASSLWGGNTGELFF.

V is TRBV18 and J is TRBJ1-4; 8 nucleotides align to TRBD1. Per germline, CDR1 KGHSH and CDR2 LQKENI. The CDR3 runs 17 residues. V shed 3 bases and J 5 bases; nucleotides not matched to a gene: 11. The CDR3 loop is CASSPGVSRDRNEKLFF. Here the CDR3 DNA reads TGTGCCAGCTCACCTGGCGTCTCTCGGGACAGGAATGAAAAACTGTTTTTT.

This clone was detected a few times. This sequence joins TRBV7-9 and TRBJ1-1; 12 positions agree with TRBD1. The CDR3 sequence is 15 residues long. The germline V gene has CDR1 SEHNR and CDR2 FQNEAQ (reference sequence). The ends lost 3 bases at V and 7 bases at J; junction bases unmatched: 6. DNA for the CDR3: TGTGCCAGCAGCTTGCCCGGGACAGGGGGCAATGAAGCTTTCTTT. Its translation: CASSLPGTGGNEAFF.

The chain combines TRBV28 with TRBJ1-1; 11 bases map to TRBD1. With 6 bases clipped from V and 10 bases from J, the junction kept 7 bases outside the gene matches. Germline lookup yields CDR1 MDHEN and CDR2 SYDVKM. CDR3 length equals 13 residues. CDR3 amino acids: CASSLDRGRSAFF. As DNA, the CDR3 is TGTGCCAGCAGCCTGGACAGGGGGCGTTCAGCTTTCTTT.

This clone was counted a single time. The chain joins TRBV6-6 to TRBJ1-2, with a possible D match to TRBD1 (5 bases). The V end lost 5 bases, the J end lost 2 bases, and 9 bases lay between the germline ends. The CDR3 covers 13 residues. Germline CDR1 MNHNY, CDR2 SVGAGI (reference sequence). CDR3 sequence: CASSQGSNYGYTF. The CDR3 DNA sequence: TGTGCCAGCAGTCAGGGATCGAACTATGGCTACACCTTC.

V gene TRBV7-9 combines with J gene TRBJ1-1; D is uncertain. Germline lookup yields CDR1 SEHNR and CDR2 FQNEAQ (reference sequence). This CDR3 has 14 residues. V lost 4 bases and J lost 11, with 20 bases in between. CDR3 coding DNA: TGTGCCAGCAGCTCCTCGAGGACGGCCGGCCCGGCTTTCTTT. Its protein is CASSSSRTAGPAFF.

The chain has TRBV21-1 and TRBJ1-5; whether TRBD1, the table's D call, matches the DNA was not checked. TRBV21-1 is noted as a pseudogene. The CDR3 totals 16 residues. CDR3 residues: CASSKGQGGFRQPQHF. In DNA, the CDR3 is TGTGCCAGCAGCAAGGGACAGGGGGGATTTCGACAGCCCCAGCATTTT.

This sequence joins TRBV6-5 and TRBJ1-3, with D hard to call. With 2 bases removed from V and 1 base from J, the gap between germline ends came to 9 bases. The CDR3 loop spans 15 amino acids. Germline assignment: CDR1 MNHEY and CDR2 SVGAGI. The CDR3, as DNA: TGTGCCAGCAGTTACGGCAGACTTTCTGGAAACACCATATATTTT. It encodes CASSYGRLSGNTIYF.

This rearrangement joins TRBV4-1 to TRBJ2-5; D possibly corresponds to TRBD1 (5 bases). The end of the DNA fits TRBJ2-7 better, so the J call may be wrong. The CDR3 has 15 residues. From germline, CDR1 is MGHRA and CDR2 YSYEKL. The CDR3 spells CASSQDFRVVSEQYF. The DNA of the CDR3 is TGCGCCAGCAGCCAAGATTTCAGGGTAGTCTCCGAGCAGTACTTC.

The chain recombines TRBV19 with TRBJ1-5; 7 bases align to TRBD1. Germline V gene sequence: CDR1 LNHDA, CDR2 SQIVND (reference sequence). Germline trimming cut 5 bases from V and 4 bases from J; bases unmatched to any gene: 11. The CDR3 loop spans 16 amino acids. The CDR3 nucleotides are TGTGCCAGTAGTGTCAGGACCGGGACAGCTAATCAGCCCCAGCATTTT. This sequence encodes CASSVRTGTANQPQHF.

V usage is TRBV11-3 and J usage is TRBJ1-6; D remains unclear. The CDR3 has 17 amino acids. The ends were cut back, 1 base at V and 0 bases at J, with 10 bases in the middle. Germline CDR1 SGHNT, CDR2 YENEEA. The CDR3 nucleotides are TGTGCCAGCAGCTTAGGGGGTCAGAGCTCCTATAATTCACCCCTCCACTTT. It yields the protein CASSLGGQSSYNSPLHF.